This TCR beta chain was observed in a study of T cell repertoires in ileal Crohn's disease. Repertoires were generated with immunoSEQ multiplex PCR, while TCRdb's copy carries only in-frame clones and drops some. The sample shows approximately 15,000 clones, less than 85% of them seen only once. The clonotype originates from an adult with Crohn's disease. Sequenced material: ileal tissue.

The CDR3 DNA is TGCAGCGTCCGGTGGGGGGGTAGTGGAAACACCATATATTTT. This codes for CSVRWGGSGNTIYF. V and J are TRBV29-1 and TRBJ1-3, with D tentatively TRBD1 (5 bases). The CDR3 totals 14 residues. Germline CDR1 and CDR2: SQVTM and ANQGSEA. V lost 6 bases and J lost 3, with 15 bases in between.